The entry that follows covers one T cell receptor beta chain sequence. The source of the sample is a study of blood T cell repertoires in COVID-19. The assay was immunoSEQ multiplex PCR, and TCRdb's table has in-frame clones only and misses some. This table has approximately 440,000 clones, about nine tenths appearing once. The V end lost 6 bases, the J end lost 0 bases, and 15 bases lay between the germline ends. Germline V gene data show CDR1 as SGHAT and CDR2 as FQNNGV. The CDR3 loop spans 16 amino acids. The source material was PBMCs or T cells enriched from blood (not recorded which). The chain joins TRBV11-2 to TRBJ1-3, with a possible D match to TRBD1 (5 bases). The TCR was taken from a man younger than 30 who had recovered from COVID-19. In DNA, the CDR3 is TGTGCCAGCAGACGTATTACAGGTCGCTCTGGAAACACCATATATTTT. This translates into CASRRITGRSGNTIYF.